Included here is one T cell receptor (beta chain) sequence, with context. This entry is derived from a study of blood T cell repertoires in COVID-19. The overall study: Acute and convalescent COVID-19 specimens originated in the United States, Italy and Spain. The cDNA or gDNA used as material had been derived from T cells, B-cell-depleted T cells, or PBMCs.

As handled by the study authors: Amplified reference gene primers provided the basis for estimating nucleated cell counts. Some clones are missing from TCRdb's copy, which holds only in-frame ones; the method was immunoSEQ multiplex PCR. V, J and clone size are those of that table, while D and trimming were read from the DNA. The data hold tens of thousands of clones, with about 81% observed a single time. The germline V gene encodes CDR1 KGHDR and CDR2 SFDVKD. The CDR3 runs 18 residues. V lost 4 bases to trimming and J lost 3 bases; unmatched junction nucleotides: 8. The chain carries TRBV24-1 and TRBJ2-1; 13 bases line up with TRBD2. The TCR was taken from a human donor with acute or convalescent COVID-19. The donor label of this sample is uncertain. The specimen sequenced was peripheral blood. For the CDR3, the DNA is TGTGCCACCAGTGACGGGACTAGCGGGATAGGGCGCTACAATGAGCAGTTCTTC. Its translation: CATSDGTSGIGRYNEQFF.